The 10 T cell receptor beta chains presented below share a single source sample, sequenced in a study of T cell responses to AZD1222 COVID-19 vaccine. Libraries were prepared by immunoSEQ multiplex PCR; TCRdb keeps only in-frame clonotypes and omits some of them. The sample has tens of thousands of clones, around 91% seen once. The sample consisted of peripheral blood, taken on day 0 of MenACWY control vaccination. The source of these receptors is an adult in good health.

The chain joins TRBV28 to TRBJ1-1; 11 bases fit TRBD1. CDR3 length: 15 residues. From germline, CDR1 is MDHEN and CDR2 SYDVKM. V was pared by 3 bases and J by 4 bases, with 4 bases of the junction left unmatched. The CDR3 region has the DNA TGTGCCAGCAGTTTCTGGGGACAGGGGGGCACTGAAGCTTTCTTT. It is translated as CASSFWGQGGTEAFF.

The CDR3 DNA is TGTGCCAGCAGTCTAGCGGGAGGGAAACAAGAGACCCAGTACTTC. Its protein product is CASSLAGGKQETQYF. The V gene is TRBV7-3, the J gene TRBJ2-5, with 12 bases that match TRBD2. The V gene's germline CDR1 is SGHTA and CDR2 FQGTGA. This CDR3 is 15 amino acids long. The V and J ends lost 6 bases and 2 bases, in that order; junction bases with no gene match: 4.

The chain has TRBV10-3 and TRBJ2-7; 7 positions match TRBD1. V gave up 7 bases and J gave up 1 base; unmatched junction bases: 7. Germline-derived CDR1 and CDR2 are ENHRY and SYGVKD. The CDR3 has 14 amino acids. The CDR3 DNA sequence: TGTGCCATCACCTCGACAGGGACATCCTACGAGCAGTACTTC. This sequence encodes CAITSTGTSYEQYF.

CDR3 protein: CASIQLQGIHSPLHF. CDR3 coding DNA: TGTGCCAGCATTCAACTCCAGGGTATTCATTCACCCCTCCACTTT. This rearrangement joins TRBV6-5 to TRBJ1-6, with a possible D match to TRBD1 (5 bases). The CDR3 length is 15 residues. Germline lookup yields CDR1 MNHEY and CDR2 SVGAGI. Trimming stripped 7 bases from V and 8 bases from J, with 18 bases between.

The V call is TRBV24-1, the J call TRBJ2-2; D not certain. Trimming stripped 0 bases from V and 6 bases from J, with 10 bases between. Germline CDR1 is KGHDR and CDR2 is SFDVKD. The CDR3 is made up of 15 amino acids. In nucleotides, the CDR3 is TGTGCCACCAGTGATTTGCAGAGCCAAGCCGGGGAGCTGTTTTTT. Encoded protein: CATSDLQSQAGELFF.

J is TRBJ1-5 and V is TRBV5-1; perhaps TRBD1 as D (6 bases). Germline V gives CDR1 SGHRS, CDR2 YFSETQ. Trimming took off 2 bases at V and 2 bases at J, with 11 bases between the two ends. The CDR3 sequence is 15 residues long. The CDR3 coding sequence is TGCGCCAGCAGCTTAGCCGGACAGCGCAATCAGCCCCAGCATTTT. Its protein product is CASSLAGQRNQPQHF.

This sequence joins TRBV12-3 or TRBV12-4 and TRBJ2-7, with D perhaps TRBD1 (6 bases). V lost 5 bases and J lost 2, with 10 bases in between. CDR3 length: 13 amino acids. The CDR3 nucleotides are TGTGCCAGCAGTCTGACAGGTACCTACGAGCAGTACTTC. Encoded protein: CASSLTGTYEQYF.

This clone came up once. This rearrangement joins TRBV27 to TRBJ1-5; the D is unclear. The CDR3 contains 15 residues. Per the germline V gene, CDR1 is MNHEY and CDR2 is SMNVEV (reference sequence). Between the trimmed V and J ends, which lost 2 bases and 0 bases, there was a span of 8 bases. The CDR3 nucleotides are TGTGCCAGCAGTTTAAACACTTATAGCAATCAGCCCCAGCATTTT. As protein: CASSLNTYSNQPQHF.

This chain uses TRBV6-5 with TRBJ2-4; TRBD1 matches at 7 bases. V shed 4 bases, J shed 8 bases, and the junction held 8 bases outside the gene matches. The length of the CDR3 is 14 residues. The germline V gene has CDR1 MNHEY and CDR2 SVGAGI. The CDR3 region is CASSFGQDWDIQYF. CDR3 DNA: TGTGCCAGCAGTTTCGGACAGGATTGGGACATTCAGTACTTC.

The chain recombines TRBV29-1 with TRBJ1-2; 9 bases align to TRBD1. The CDR3 spans 14 residues. CDR1 and CDR2 (germline): SQVTM, ANQGSEA. Unmatched junction bases numbered 2, after V lost 0 bases and J lost 3 bases. The CDR3 coding sequence is TGCAGCGTTGAAGAGACAGGGGGTGACTATGGCTACACCTTC. Translation gives CSVEETGGDYGYTF.